Detailed here is one TCR beta chain. Its cognate antigen is unknown. Germline CDR1 and CDR2: SGDLS and YYNGEE. The CDR3 extends over 14 amino acids. The entry originates in a study of T cells expressing NK-cell markers. The study, taken as a whole, reports: NKG2C+ dominant clonotypes from 5 to 7 donors made up about 1.0-7.5% of CD8+ T cells.

Making the TCR beta cDNA relied on 5'RACE template switching with UMIs. TCRdb re-analyzed the 5' RACE reads; it lists each CDR3 protein once, without DNA. Across 250,000 to 300,000 distinct CDR3 sequences, the top ten clones capture 4% to 5% of the sample. Sequenced sample: blood T cells: a sorted CD56 or NKG2C T cell subset, CD4+ or CD8+ T cells, or bulk PBMC T cells (not recorded which). The rearrangement joins TRBV9 to TRBJ2-5; TCRdb's assignment of TRBD2 cannot be checked, as there is no DNA. The source of this sequence is a woman aged 18 to 69 in good health. CDR3: CASSTSGQRETQYF.